This T cell receptor beta chain was sequenced for a study of shared clonotypes between healthy human individuals (dated by TCRdb to 2018 to 2021). Background on the whole study: Two women and a few men aged 18 to 49 years were included in the cohort. For each donor, CD4 naive and CD4 memory were each given three plates, CD8 naive was given two plates, and CD8 memory was given one plate. To estimate repertoire size and how much clonotypes are shared between individuals, the study performed deep sequencing of blood TCR repertoires from roughly five healthy adults. Libraries were prepared and TCR repertoires were sequenced by different laboratories using diverse techniques, in order to increase sequencing depth and limit assay-specific biases. Between about 0.9 and 10 billion PBMCs per donor were obtained by leukapheresis. Results the study describes overall, beyond this receptor: Naive subsets generally had larger estimated clonotype richness than memory subsets. Across a handful of donors, roughly 5.4% of naive CD4, around 3.5% of naive CD8, 2% to 2.5% of memory CD4, and 0.3% to 0.45% of memory CD8 clonotypes were shared. Rarefaction of sorted-subset datasets indicated incomplete sequencing despite the large sequencing depth. The genetic and exposure-history diversity represented was limited by the small number of donors. Compared with non-shared clonotypes, the clonotypes found in all four sorted-subset donors had higher generation probabilities. Pairwise subsampling led to the expectation that sequencing depth would affect the degree of clonotype sharing among donors. Sampling was limited to blood, and TCR repertoires in tissue likely differ from TCR repertoires in blood.

Its CDR3 holds 14 amino acids, cysteine through phenylalanine. Only the CDR3 portion is preserved as DNA: 42 bases, with reading frame beginning at the first base. According to the germline V gene (reference sequence), CDR1 reads SEHNR and CDR2 reads FQNEAQ. Using the deep immunoSEQ assay, multiplex PCR amplified TCR CDR3 regions from genomic DNA. Genomic DNA extracted from each cell subset was distributed evenly over all wells of several immunoSEQ 96-well plates, and each plate served as one replicate. For sorted subsets, about 200 ng genomic DNA, equal to approximately 30,000 T cell genomes, was loaded into each replicate PCR. The purified libraries were quantified using a Qubit 3.0 fluorometer, sized with a Bioanalyzer 2100, and then quantified again using the KAPA Library Quantification kit. Every immunoSEQ 96-well plate was sequenced on a dedicated single-read 150-cycle Illumina NextSeq 550 flow cell. Under the source paper's analysis protocol: Because only junctional sequences without quality scores were contained in the immunoSEQ output, filtering matching that applied to full-length reads could not be performed. To assign V/J genes and CDR3, sequences were annotated using PyIR, a Python wrapper for IgBLAST v1.9, with IMGT germline references. Reads were filtered out if the reads had weak V/J assignments (E-value above 1e-6), no CDR3, stop codons, out-of-frame junctions, or ambiguous translated residues. V3J clonotypes were defined as sequences sharing an identical inferred V gene, J gene, and CDR3 amino acid sequence. To compute the percentage overlap between repertoires, the number of shared unique clonotypes was divided by the size of the smaller repertoire. RTK rarefaction, the Chao1 estimator, and Recon v2.1 estimates of unobserved clonotypes were used to assess repertoire richness. Generation probabilities were computed with OLGA for all TCRbeta clonotypes obtained by the gDNA method from several donors. Entries here come from immuneACCESS through TCRdb and include only in-frame sequences with V and J called. Some clones fail to appear in such tables; in the studies checked, an unresolved V gene covers under half of the shortfall, and the cause of the remainder is unknown. V and J calls plus clone size are reproduced from that table; the DNA served to infer D and trimming. Across this sample there are 2 million to 2.5 million clones, with 85% to 95% seen only once. The ten largest clones represent approximately 0.4% of the sample.

About this clone itself: The target of this receptor is not known. The junction departs from germline at one end; a sequencing error may be responsible.

Healthy HIV-negative adults with no recently reported acute infections or vaccinations were included as donors. Every donor was a Caucasian adult living in Nashville, Tennessee, USA. CD4+ T cells were enriched through magnetic negative selection, after which naive cells were positively selected on CD45RA and the remaining negative fraction served as the memory subset. Blood was obtained by leukapheresis, after which PBMCs were separated by Ficoll-Histopaque density gradient centrifugation and cryopreserved in liquid nitrogen vapor phase. Analytical flow cytometry was used to check the purity and quantity of each magnetically sorted T cell population. Genomic DNA was isolated from every sorted fraction and measured by UV absorbance on a Nanodrop 2000c.

Source material: naive CD4+ T cells from PBMCs. Explained via the paper, the cell subset or site label denotes: CD45RA+ positively selected. This chain is built from TRBV7-9 and TRBJ1-2; confidence is insufficient to name the D gene. The sequence derives from a young man in good health. Some clones in this sample may be carry-over from other donors' samples. The CDR3 in this case is CASSKESGLTSINF. The DNA reads as follows: TGTGCCAGCAGCAAGGAGTCGGGCCTTACCTCCATTAACTTC. The variable domain in full, with residues beyond the CDR3 obtained from the reference TRBV7-9 and TRBJ1-2 genes, is DTGVSQNPRHKITKRGQNVTFRCDPISEHNRLYWYRQTLGQGPEFLTYFQNEAQLEKSRLLSDRFSAERPKGSFSTLEIQRTEQGDSAMYLCASSKESGLTSINFGSGTRLTVV.